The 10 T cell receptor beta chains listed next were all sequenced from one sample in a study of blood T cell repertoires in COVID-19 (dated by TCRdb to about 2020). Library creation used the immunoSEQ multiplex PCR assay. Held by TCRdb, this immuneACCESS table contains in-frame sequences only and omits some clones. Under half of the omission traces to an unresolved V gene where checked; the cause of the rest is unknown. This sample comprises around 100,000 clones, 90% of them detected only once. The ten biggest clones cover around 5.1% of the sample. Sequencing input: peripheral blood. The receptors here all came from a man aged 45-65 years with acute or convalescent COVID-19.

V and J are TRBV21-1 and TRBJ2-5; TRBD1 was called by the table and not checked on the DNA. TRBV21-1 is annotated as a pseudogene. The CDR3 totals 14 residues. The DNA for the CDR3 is TGTGCCTGCGCGGACAGGGGTATCCCCAGGGCCCAGTACTTC. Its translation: CACADRGIPRAQYF.

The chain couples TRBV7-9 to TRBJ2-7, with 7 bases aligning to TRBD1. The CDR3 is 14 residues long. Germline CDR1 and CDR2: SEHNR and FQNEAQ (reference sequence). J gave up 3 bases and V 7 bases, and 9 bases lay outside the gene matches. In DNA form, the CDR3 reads TGTGCCAGCACCCTAGGGACAGCGAGCTACGAGCAGTACTTC. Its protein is CASTLGTASYEQYF.

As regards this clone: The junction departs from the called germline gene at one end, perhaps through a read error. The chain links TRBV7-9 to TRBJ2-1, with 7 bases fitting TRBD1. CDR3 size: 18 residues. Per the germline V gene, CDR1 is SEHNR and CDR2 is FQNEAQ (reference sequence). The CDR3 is CASSLGEGVRGFFDEQFF. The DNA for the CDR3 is TGTGCCAGCAGTTTAGGGGAAGGGGTCAGGGGGTTTTTCGATGAGCAGTTCTTC.

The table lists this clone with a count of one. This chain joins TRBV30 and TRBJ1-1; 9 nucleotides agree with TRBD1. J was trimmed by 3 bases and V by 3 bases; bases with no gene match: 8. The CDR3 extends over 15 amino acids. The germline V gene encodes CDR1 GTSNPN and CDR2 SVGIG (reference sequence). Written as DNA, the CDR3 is TGTGCCTGGAGGGGGACAGGGCGAAGGGACACTGAAGCTTTCTTT. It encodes CAWRGTGRRDTEAFF.

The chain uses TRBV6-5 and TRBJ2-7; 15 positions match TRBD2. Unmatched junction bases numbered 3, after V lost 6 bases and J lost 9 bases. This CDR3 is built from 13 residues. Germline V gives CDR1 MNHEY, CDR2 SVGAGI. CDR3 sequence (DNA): TGTGCCAGCAGACTGGGACTAGCGGGAGGGCAGTACTTC. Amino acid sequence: CASRLGLAGGQYF.

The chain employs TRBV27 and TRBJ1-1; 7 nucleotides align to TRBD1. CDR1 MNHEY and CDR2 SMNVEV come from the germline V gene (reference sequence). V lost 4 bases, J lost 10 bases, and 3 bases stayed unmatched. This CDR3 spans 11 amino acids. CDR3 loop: CASSSGTVAFF. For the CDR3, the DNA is TGTGCCAGCAGTTCCGGGACAGTAGCTTTCTTT.

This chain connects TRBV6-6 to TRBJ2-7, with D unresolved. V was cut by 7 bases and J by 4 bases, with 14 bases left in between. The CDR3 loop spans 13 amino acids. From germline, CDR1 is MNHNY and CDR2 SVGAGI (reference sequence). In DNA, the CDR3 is TGTGCCAGCAATCCCGCGGCGAATTACGAGCAGTACTTC. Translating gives CASNPAANYEQYF.

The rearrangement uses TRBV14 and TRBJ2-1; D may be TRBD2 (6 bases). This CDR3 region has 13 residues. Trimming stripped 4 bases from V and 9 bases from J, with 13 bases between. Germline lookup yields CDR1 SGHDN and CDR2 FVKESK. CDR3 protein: CASSLGGPGEQFF. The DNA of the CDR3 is TGTGCCAGCAGCCTCGGGGGACCGGGTGAGCAGTTCTTC.

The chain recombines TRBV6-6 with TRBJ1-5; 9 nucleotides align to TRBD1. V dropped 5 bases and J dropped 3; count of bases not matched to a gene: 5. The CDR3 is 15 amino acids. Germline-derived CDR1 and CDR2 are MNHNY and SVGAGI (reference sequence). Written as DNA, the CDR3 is TGTGCCAGCAGTCCAGGGACAGGGCACAATCAGCCCCAGCATTTT. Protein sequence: CASSPGTGHNQPQHF.

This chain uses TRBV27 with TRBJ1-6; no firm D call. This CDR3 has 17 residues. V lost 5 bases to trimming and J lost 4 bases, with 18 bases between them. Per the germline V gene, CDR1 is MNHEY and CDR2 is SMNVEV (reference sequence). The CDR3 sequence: CASSPHTAPGYNSPLHF. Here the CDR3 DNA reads TGTGCCAGCAGTCCCCATACGGCCCCAGGTTATAATTCACCCCTCCACTTT.